The rows below give T cell receptor beta chains drawn from one sample of a study of blood T cell repertoires in COVID-19. Generated by immunoSEQ multiplex PCR, the TCRdb table keeps only in-frame clones and is missing some. Altogether fewer than 200,000 clones are present, around 89% being singletons, with the ten largest covering about 1.9%. The material sequenced was peripheral blood. The source of these receptors is a young man who had recovered from COVID-19. CDR3s leave out the opening cysteine and the closing phenylalanine or tryptophan.

v_call	j_call	cdr3_aa
TRBV28	TRBJ2-7	ASSDGYDEQY
TRBV4-1	TRBJ1-1	ASSQEQGTNTEAF
TRBV9	TRBJ2-5	ASSVGWGLKETQY
TRBV19	TRBJ1-2	ASRIEGGDYGYT
TRBV9	TRBJ2-3	ASSPNQGAGDTQY
TRBV28	TRBJ2-7	ASRVTGNAYEQY
TRBV5-4	TRBJ1-6	ASSLRTGNNSPLH
TRBV13	TRBJ1-1	ASSRQHTEAF
TRBV5-1	TRBJ2-7	ASSFTSGSIYEQY
TRBV2	TRBJ2-1	ASSALSGRGNEQF
TRBV19	TRBJ1-2	ASSMQGHYGYT
TRBV29-1	TRBJ2-5	SVSQGLGETQY
TRBV6-1	TRBJ1-5	ASSERPPGEQPQH
TRBV5-4	TRBJ2-5	ASSRQGERETQY
TRBV28	TRBJ2-3	ASGLGRMTDTQY
TRBV25-1	TRBJ2-7	ASAKTGAYEQY
TRBV7-2	TRBJ2-5	ASSLDYMVETQY
TRBV18	TRBJ2-1	ASSPISYNEQF
TRBV3-1/TRBV3-2	TRBJ1-1	ASSQGTGNTEAF
TRBV29-1	TRBJ2-1	SVRTGTYNEQF
TRBV7-3	TRBJ2-1	ASSLTGTSGVRGQF
TRBV27	TRBJ1-2	ASRTTGKGSYGYT
TRBV4-3	TRBJ2-7	ASSRGQGFSYEQY
TRBV28	TRBJ1-2	ASSFHRDRGDYGYT
TRBV9	TRBJ2-3	ASSAGGPDTQY
TRBV15	TRBJ1-5	ATSTRGYGNQPQH
TRBV29-1	TRBJ1-1	SVVHTEAF
TRBV10-3	TRBJ2-2	AISFRAGGTGELF
TRBV6-6	TRBJ2-3	ASITGDTQY
TRBV9	TRBJ2-2	ASSVAGQNTGELF
TRBV12-5	TRBJ2-7	ASGLVGRTSGIGEQY
TRBV29-1	TRBJ2-5	SVPGGGGETQY
TRBV3-1/TRBV3-2	TRBJ2-3	ASSPRDRVRDTQY
TRBV19	TRBJ2-3	ASSNDRADTQY
TRBV28	TRBJ2-3	ASTLGQGSGTDTQY
TRBV6-5	TRBJ1-2	ASRTSGTGGGGYT
TRBV7-2	TRBJ2-7	ASSLAHNYEQY
TRBV3-1/TRBV3-2	TRBJ2-7	ASRSTSGSYEQY
TRBV2	TRBJ1-1	ASRTDTEAF
TRBV9	TRBJ2-5	ASSVVGGGETQY
TRBV2	TRBJ2-3	ASSQLGGSHSTDTQY
TRBV9	TRBJ2-3	ASSGIKLGQGVSWDTQY
TRBV4-3	TRBJ1-3	ASSQVQGAGNTIY
TRBV27	TRBJ2-6	ASSRPTGGGSGANVLT
TRBV7-6	TRBJ2-7	ASSRDRGSYEQY
TRBV18	TRBJ1-1	ASSLLGGGEDTEAF
TRBV27	TRBJ2-7	ASTPYSGSYEQY
TRBV4-1	TRBJ1-4	ASSQDGVRQGTSPANEKLF
TRBV2	TRBJ1-2	ASSDRQGTPYGYT
TRBV6-1	TRBJ2-7	ASSEAGESYEQY
TRBV11-2	TRBJ1-1	ASSPLGLEAF
TRBV6-1	TRBJ2-1	ASSETSGRWSYNEQF
TRBV27	TRBJ2-2	ASGDREEVTGELF
TRBV27	TRBJ2-7	ASSPRGLASYEQY
TRBV6-5	TRBJ1-1	ASSPTGETEAF
TRBV2	TRBJ2-1	ASSGLAGIYNEQF
TRBV28	TRBJ2-1	ASSSTSGRPYNEQF
TRBV19	TRBJ2-1	ASSYGAGAYNEQF